Here is one T cell receptor beta chain with its context. This clonotype was recorded a few times. There is no known antigen for this receptor. The input lacks base qualities; no much larger clone sits a single base away. CDR1 and CDR2, per the germline V gene, are SQVTM and ANQGSEA. The CDR3 holds 13 amino acids from the cysteine to the phenylalanine. Of all the DNA, just the CDR3 is kept, 39 bases in frame from base 1. V loses 6 bases, J loses 1 base, and the germline ends lie 12 bases apart. Receptors were amplified or captured by PCR. The sample was run on an Illumina HiSeq 2500. TCR library preparation used molecular barcoding, with unique molecular identifiers applied to normalize quantification of the TCRbeta repertoire. TCRdb took the public reads, trimmed them with fastp at Q25, ran MiXCR for clone calling and kept in-frame beta chains. Rows are combined by CDR3 protein, so each entry shows the most common genes and DNA. The sample contains a few hundred thousand distinct CDR3 sequences, 10% to 15% of them found a single time. 4% to 5.5% of the sample is in the top ten clones.

This specimen comes from a study of T-cell reconstitution after alpha-beta-depleted transplantation in children (dated by TCRdb to about 2016). As for the study more broadly: The study quantitatively tracked T-cell immune reconstitution after TCRalphabeta/CD19-depleted allogeneic hematopoietic cell transplantation in children using TCR repertoire profiling.

The sequence came from a human donor who donated a stem cell graft to a child with Fanconi anemia. Recombination connected TRBV29-1 to TRBJ1-1; matching of 5 bases hints at TRBD1 as the D gene. The sample here was PBMCs, taken from the stem cell graft. The CDR3 amino acid sequence is: CSVITGENTEAFF. The DNA is TGCAGCGTGATCACAGGAGAGAACACTGAAGCTTTCTTT.